These T cell receptor beta chains were read from a single sample in a study of shared clonotypes between healthy human individuals. The repertoire was sequenced with immunoSEQ multiplex PCR; TCRdb's copy has only in-frame clones and lacks some. The repertoire holds around 510,000 clones, with approximately 94% as singletons. The sequenced sample was naive CD4+ T cells sorted from blood. Receptor source: a woman between 25 and 40 years old in good health. CDR3s include the opening cysteine and the closing phenylalanine or tryptophan. D genes are given only for firm matches.

v_call: TRBV11-3; d_call: TRBD2; j_call: TRBJ2-1; cdr3_aa: CASSRGRLNNEQFF
v_call: TRBV5-1; d_call: .; j_call: TRBJ2-1; cdr3_aa: CASSDWSYNEQFF
v_call: TRBV28; d_call: .; j_call: TRBJ1-2; cdr3_aa: CASSLGLWVRGYGYTF
v_call: TRBV5-1; d_call: .; j_call: TRBJ2-2; cdr3_aa: CASSLAVLAGRRTGELFF
v_call: TRBV27; d_call: TRBD2; j_call: .; cdr3_aa: CASSLLYGTSGSYEQYF
v_call: TRBV5-4; d_call: .; j_call: TRBJ1-2; cdr3_aa: CASSQDLFGANYGYTF
v_call: TRBV6-1; d_call: .; j_call: TRBJ2-2; cdr3_aa: CASNEASYISGELFF
v_call: TRBV28; d_call: .; j_call: TRBJ1-1; cdr3_aa: CASSPPVRNTEAFF
v_call: TRBV15; d_call: TRBD2; j_call: TRBJ2-1; cdr3_aa: CATSSLAAYYNEQFF
v_call: TRBV29-1; d_call: .; j_call: TRBJ1-2; cdr3_aa: CSPKQLIDRRAGYTF
v_call: TRBV11-2; d_call: .; j_call: TRBJ2-2; cdr3_aa: CASSPLGNTGELFF
v_call: TRBV14; d_call: TRBD2; j_call: TRBJ2-3; cdr3_aa: CASSQDWSGRATDTQYF
v_call: TRBV6-5; d_call: TRBD1; j_call: TRBJ2-7; cdr3_aa: CASRPSGTGDYEQYF
v_call: TRBV6-5; d_call: TRBD2; j_call: TRBJ2-7; cdr3_aa: CASSYSWTSGIYEQYF
v_call: TRBV7-9; d_call: .; j_call: TRBJ2-7; cdr3_aa: CASSQGPAYEQYF
v_call: TRBV28; d_call: .; j_call: TRBJ1-2; cdr3_aa: CASNRGDYGYTF
v_call: TRBV28; d_call: .; j_call: TRBJ1-1; cdr3_aa: CASSLSLSEAFF
v_call: TRBV28; d_call: TRBD1; j_call: TRBJ1-5; cdr3_aa: CASRFPAGQSYSNQPQHF
v_call: TRBV5-4; d_call: .; j_call: TRBJ2-5; cdr3_aa: CASSLEPERETQYF
v_call: TRBV28; d_call: TRBD1; j_call: TRBJ2-7; cdr3_aa: CASSLPMGTGTYEQYF
v_call: TRBV7-9; d_call: TRBD2; j_call: TRBJ2-6; cdr3_aa: CASSLSGRPQGANVLTF
v_call: TRBV10-1; d_call: TRBD2; j_call: TRBJ2-1; cdr3_aa: CASSSGSSYNEQFF
v_call: TRBV6-4; d_call: .; j_call: TRBJ2-2; cdr3_aa: CASSDSTPPNTGELFF
v_call: TRBV18; d_call: TRBD1; j_call: TRBJ2-1; cdr3_aa: CASSPPAGGISYNEQFF
v_call: TRBV10-1; d_call: TRBD1; j_call: TRBJ2-7; cdr3_aa: CASSEGGQTYEQYF
v_call: TRBV6-1; d_call: .; j_call: TRBJ1-1; cdr3_aa: CASSESRAESFF
v_call: TRBV11-2; d_call: .; j_call: TRBJ1-2; cdr3_aa: CASSATNQQFGGYTF
v_call: TRBV29-1; d_call: .; j_call: TRBJ1-1; cdr3_aa: CSVDLTGNTEAFF
v_call: TRBV27; d_call: .; j_call: TRBJ1-5; cdr3_aa: CASSPTREQPQHF
v_call: TRBV15; d_call: .; j_call: TRBJ2-6; cdr3_aa: CATSTRAFDRFGANVLTF
v_call: TRBV28; d_call: .; j_call: TRBJ1-4; cdr3_aa: CASSLTGGNYEKLFF
v_call: TRBV18; d_call: .; j_call: TRBJ1-3; cdr3_aa: CASSLTRDSGNTIYF
v_call: TRBV6-5; d_call: TRBD1; j_call: TRBJ1-2; cdr3_aa: CASSYSDRFGYGYTF
v_call: TRBV5-1; d_call: .; j_call: TRBJ2-7; cdr3_aa: CASSLLEPYEQYF
v_call: TRBV9; d_call: TRBD2; j_call: TRBJ2-7; cdr3_aa: CASSVEDSGSYEQYF
v_call: TRBV19; d_call: .; j_call: TRBJ1-2; cdr3_aa: CATGDGYTF
v_call: TRBV5-1; d_call: .; j_call: TRBJ2-7; cdr3_aa: CASSLESGREQYF
v_call: TRBV28; d_call: TRBD2; j_call: TRBJ2-5; cdr3_aa: CASRRLATLETQYF
v_call: TRBV7-3; d_call: .; j_call: TRBJ2-2; cdr3_aa: CASSLTGSNTGELFF
v_call: TRBV5-1; d_call: .; j_call: TRBJ2-1; cdr3_aa: CASGDFGSYNEQFF
v_call: TRBV7-2; d_call: TRBD2; j_call: TRBJ2-7; cdr3_aa: CASSPLKSLAGGPLYEQYF
v_call: TRBV28; d_call: .; j_call: TRBJ2-7; cdr3_aa: CASSSGEVSYEQYF
v_call: TRBV28; d_call: .; j_call: TRBJ1-1; cdr3_aa: CASRVWMNTEAFF